Shown below are 29 T cell receptor beta chains from a single sample sequenced in a study of blood T cell repertoires in COVID-19. Assay: immunoSEQ multiplex PCR; the TCRdb copy retains only in-frame clones and omits some. The data hold roughly 230,000 clones, with roughly 90% observed a single time. Source material: peripheral blood. The receptor set was obtained from a man in his 70s with acute or convalescent COVID-19.

V usage is TRBV3-1 (or the pseudogene TRBV3-2) and J usage is TRBJ2-3; D remains unclear. CDR1 is LGHDT and CDR2 is YNNKEL in the germline V gene (reference sequence). The CDR3 spans 14 residues. V lost 3 bases and J lost 0, with 7 bases in between. CDR3 sequence (DNA): TGTGCCAGCAGCCATACCCAGAGCACAGATACGCAGTATTTT. Translated, it gives CASSHTQSTDTQYF.

Notes on this clone: This same CDR3 is encoded by further DNA sequences in the sample. The chain combines TRBV12-3 or TRBV12-4 with TRBJ2-7; possible D gene TRBD2, 7 bases. This CDR3 is built from 12 residues. With 2 bases removed from V and 6 bases from J, the gap between germline ends came to 8 bases. The DNA of the CDR3 is TGTGCCAGCAGTTTAAGGGGGGGCGAGCAGTACTTC. The encoded protein is CASSLRGGEQYF.

The V and J genes are TRBV7-6 and TRBJ2-1; 8 bases map to TRBD1. The CDR3 is made up of 15 amino acids. After removal of 6 bases from V and 8 bases from J, the junction contained 12 bases not matched to a gene. The germline V gene has CDR1 SGHVS and CDR2 FNYEAQ. The CDR3 nucleotides are TGTGCCAGCAGTTTTGGGGACAGGCGACTGGATGAGCAGTTCTTC. This translates into CASSFGDRRLDEQFF.

This clone was seen once. The chain combines TRBV11-3 with TRBJ2-7; TRBD2 matches at 11 bases. The CDR3 contains 14 residues. Looked up from germline, CDR1 is SGHNT and CDR2 is YENEEA. Trimming at V came to 5 bases and at J to 3 bases, leaving 3 bases not matched to a gene. The CDR3 sequence is CASSQGLADYEQYF. The DNA for the CDR3 is TGTGCCAGCAGCCAGGGACTAGCGGACTACGAGCAGTACTTC.

The chain links TRBV28 to TRBJ2-7, with 9 positions matching TRBD1. Germline values: CDR1 MDHEN, CDR2 SYDVKM. The CDR3 loop spans 13 amino acids. The J segment lost 6 bases and the V segment lost 5 bases, leaving 5 bases of the junction unmatched. The CDR3, as DNA: TGTGCCAGCAGTAAAACAGGGGGCCGCGAGCAGTACTTC. Encoded protein: CASSKTGGREQYF.

The sample holds one count of this clone. The chain couples TRBV18 to TRBJ1-2; no clear D. The V end was cut by 4 bases, the J end by 8 bases, with 14 bases between. There are 13 residues in the CDR3. CDR1 and CDR2 (germline): KGHSH, LQKENI. In DNA form, the CDR3 reads TGTGCCAGCTCACTTCGCGGGGTTAGAGGCTACACCTTC. This encodes CASSLRGVRGYTF.

The chain couples TRBV9 to TRBJ1-2, with D perhaps TRBD1 (5 bases). V shed 2 bases and J shed 5 bases, with 7 bases lying between them. The CDR3 has 12 amino acids. CDR1 and CDR2 from the germline V gene are SGDLS and YYNGEE. The CDR3 DNA sequence: TGTGCCAGCAGCGTTCAGGGATATGGCTACACCTTC. It is translated as CASSVQGYGYTF.

V and J are TRBV18 and TRBJ2-5; perhaps TRBD2 as D (5 bases). CDR3 length: 14 residues. V lost 4 bases and J lost 4, with 13 bases in between. Germline V CDR1 and CDR2: KGHSH, LQKENI. This CDR3 is CASSRSGSGETQYF. In nucleotides, the CDR3 is TGTGCCAGCTCACGATCGGGCAGCGGAGAGACCCAGTACTTC.

This chain connects TRBV5-4 to TRBJ2-1; 11 bases map to TRBD2. Germline CDR1 reads SGHNT; CDR2 reads YYREEE (reference sequence). With 4 bases clipped from V and 7 bases from J, the junction kept 1 base outside the gene matches. The CDR3 totals 13 residues. Here the CDR3 reads CASSRTSGNEQFF. The CDR3 DNA reads TGTGCCAGCAGCCGGACTAGCGGGAATGAGCAGTTCTTC. The variable domain in full, completed from reference TRBV5-4 and TRBJ2-1, reads ETGVTQSPTHLIKTRGQQVTLRCSSQSGHNTVSWYQQALGQGPQFIFQYYREEENGRGNFPPRFSGLQFPNYSSELNVNALELDDSALYLCASSRTSGNEQFFGPGTRLTVL.

J is TRBJ1-2 and V is TRBV13; D unclear. The germline V gene encodes CDR1 PRHDT and CDR2 FYEKMQ (reference sequence). This CDR3 region has 18 residues. V dropped 4 bases and J dropped 6 bases, with 27 bases sitting between them. CDR3 nucleotides: TGTGCCAGCAGCTCTAAGACGTCGGTCCCTCACAATCGGGATGGCTACACCTTC. Protein product: CASSSKTSVPHNRDGYTF.

This chain uses TRBV7-6 with TRBJ2-1; 7 positions match TRBD2. Germline V gives CDR1 SGHVS, CDR2 FNYEAQ. V shed 5 bases, J shed 9 bases, and the junction held 13 bases outside the gene matches. The CDR3 has 15 amino acids. The CDR3 is CASSATRDYISEQFF. Here the CDR3 DNA reads TGTGCCAGCAGCGCGACCCGGGACTATATTTCTGAGCAGTTCTTC. The entire variable domain, with the rest obtained from reference TRBV7-6 and TRBJ2-1, is as follows: GAGVSQSPRYKVTKRGQDVALRCDPISGHVSLYWYRQALGQGPEFLTYFNYEAQQDKSGLPNDRFSAERPEGSISTLTIQRTEQRDSAMYRCASSATRDYISEQFFGPGTRLTVL.

V is TRBV3-1 (or the pseudogene TRBV3-2) and J is TRBJ2-3; D is possibly TRBD2 (6 bases). This CDR3 region has 15 residues. V was shortened by 1 base and J by 7 bases, with 15 bases between the two germline ends. Germline V gene data show CDR1 as LGHDT and CDR2 as YNNKEL (reference sequence). The CDR3, as DNA: TGTGCCAGCAGCCAAGCCGGGGGTAGCGGAAATACGCAGTATTTT. Its translation: CASSQAGGSGNTQYF.

Concerning this clone itself: This specimen includes other DNA sequences encoding the same CDR3. The V and J genes are TRBV5-5 and TRBJ1-2; maybe TRBD1 (5 bases). This CDR3 is built from 14 residues. Germline lookup yields CDR1 SGHKS and CDR2 YYEKEE (reference sequence). V was clipped by 1 base and J by 4 bases, with 11 bases between them. CDR3: CASSLQGAVYGYTF. Written as DNA, the CDR3 is TGTGCCAGCAGCTTGCAAGGGGCTGTCTATGGCTACACCTTC.

There are a few counts of this clone. The chain is built from TRBV24-1 and TRBJ2-1, with TRBD1 as a possible D gene (5 bases). V gave up 2 bases and J gave up 8 bases, with 9 bases separating them. Looked up from germline, CDR1 is KGHDR and CDR2 is SFDVKD. The CDR3 loop spans 13 amino acids. The CDR3: CATSDSRVDEQFF. DNA of the CDR3: TGTGCCACCAGTGATTCCAGGGTGGATGAGCAGTTCTTC.

The chain uses TRBV18 and TRBJ1-1; no firm D call. The CDR3 is 13 residues long. Germline V gene data show CDR1 as KGHSH and CDR2 as LQKENI. V lost 5 bases, J lost 0 bases, and 7 bases lay in between. The DNA of the CDR3 is TGTGCCAGCTCAGTGGGCATGAACACTGAAGCTTTCTTT. This sequence encodes CASSVGMNTEAFF.

The DNA of the CDR3 is TGTGCCAGCAGTACCGGGACAGGGATGGACCTTAGAGGAAACACCATATATTTT. This translates into CASSTGTGMDLRGNTIYF. This sequence joins TRBV28 and TRBJ1-3; TRBD1 matches at 9 bases. The germline gives CDR1 MDHEN, CDR2 SYDVKM. The CDR3 sequence is 18 residues long. V lost 5 bases to trimming and J lost 4 bases; unmatched junction nucleotides: 15.

The J gene is TRBJ2-1, the V gene TRBV27; D may be TRBD1 (6 bases). The CDR3 loop spans 15 amino acids. CDR1 is MNHEY, CDR2 SMNVEV, per germline (reference sequence). Trimming removed 6 bases from V and 2 bases from J, with 14 bases in between. The CDR3 sequence: CASRRGHGTYNEQFF. CDR3 DNA: TGTGCCAGCAGAAGGGGACACGGCACCTACAATGAGCAGTTCTTC.

This chain links TRBV20-1 with TRBJ2-5; maybe TRBD1 (6 bases). CDR1 is DFQATT, CDR2 SNEGSKA, per germline (reference sequence). The CDR3 contains 11 residues. Trimming pared 3 bases from V and 5 bases from J, leaving 7 bases between. The CDR3 region has the DNA TGCAGTGCTAGGCAGGGGGAGACCCAGTACTTC. Its translation is CSARQGETQYF.

V and J are TRBV5-8 and TRBJ2-5, with 8 bases aligning to TRBD2. The CDR3 contains 16 residues. Germline trimming cut 5 bases from V and 5 bases from J; bases unmatched to any gene: 14. Looked up from germline, CDR1 is SGHTS and CDR2 is YDEGEE. The CDR3 spells CASRLDIAGIVETQYF. The CDR3 DNA reads as TGTGCCAGCAGATTAGACATAGCGGGAATTGTCGAGACCCAGTACTTC.

V gene TRBV3-1 (or the pseudogene TRBV3-2) combines with J gene TRBJ1-1, with 9 bases matching TRBD1. This CDR3 region has 15 residues. The germline V gene has CDR1 LGHDT and CDR2 YNNKEL (reference sequence). J gave up 6 bases and V 5 bases, and 10 bases lay outside the gene matches. CDR3 protein: CASSSATGGRSEAFF. CDR3 DNA sequence: TGTGCCAGCAGCTCGGCGACAGGGGGTAGGTCTGAAGCTTTCTTT.

The chain has TRBV14 and TRBJ1-6; D is undetermined. Trimming removed 8 bases at V and 9 bases at J, with 17 bases between. CDR1 is SGHDN, CDR2 FVKESK, per germline. This CDR3 is 14 amino acids long. CDR3 amino acids: CASSRRGSGSPLHF. CDR3 nucleotides: TGTGCCAGCTCACGGAGAGGCAGCGGTTCACCCCTCCACTTT. Using reference TRBV14 and TRBJ1-6 for the parts outside the CDR3, the full variable domain is EAGVTQFPSHSVIEKGQTVTLRCDPISGHDNLYWYRRVMGKEIKFLLHFVKESKQDESGMPNNRFLAERTGGTYSTLKVQPAELEDSGVYFCASSRRGSGSPLHFGNGTRLTVT.

This chain connects TRBV28 to TRBJ2-2, with D perhaps matching TRBD1 (6 bases). V shed 3 bases and J shed 3 bases, with 11 bases lying between them. Germline lookup yields CDR1 MDHEN and CDR2 SYDVKM. The length of the CDR3 is 15 residues. CDR3 residues: CASSFLGGHTGELFF. Written as DNA, the CDR3 is TGTGCCAGCAGTTTTCTAGGGGGACACACCGGGGAGCTGTTTTTT.

The V call is TRBV6-4, the J call TRBJ1-5; D may be TRBD1 (6 bases). The germline V and J ends were trimmed by 7 bases and 3 bases, with 19 bases remaining between them. The germline CDR1 and CDR2 sequences are MRHNA and SNTAGT. This CDR3 comprises 16 residues. CDR3 DNA: TGTGCCAGCAACGACCAGCGGGGGGGGCCCAATCAGCCCCAGCATTTT. Its protein product is CASNDQRGGPNQPQHF.

This chain uses TRBV7-2 with TRBJ2-2; 11 nucleotides match TRBD2. Germline lookup yields CDR1 SGHTA and CDR2 FQGNSA. The V and J ends lost 5 bases and 4 bases, in that order; junction bases with no gene match: 0. This CDR3 contains 14 residues. The CDR3 sequence is CASSGLAGTGELFF. CDR3 bases: TGTGCCAGCAGCGGACTAGCGGGCACCGGGGAGCTGTTTTTT.

V and J are TRBV6-1 and TRBJ1-5, with D possibly TRBD1 on 6 matching bases. V was cut by 0 bases and J by 3 bases, with 18 bases left in between. The CDR3 has 18 residues. The germline CDR1 and CDR2 sequences are MNHNS and SASEGT. In nucleotides, the CDR3 is TGTGCCAGCAGTGAAGCGCTTCCCGGCAGGGGAACCAATCAGCCCCAGCATTTT. Amino acids: CASSEALPGRGTNQPQHF.

This chain uses TRBV24-1 with TRBJ2-1, with TRBD1 matching 8 bases. V dropped 5 bases and J dropped 7; count of bases not matched to a gene: 9. There are 15 residues in the CDR3. Germline CDR1 reads KGHDR; CDR2 reads SFDVKD. The CDR3 region is CATSVLGQGRNEQFF. The DNA for the CDR3 is TGTGCCACCAGTGTCCTCGGACAGGGCCGGAATGAGCAGTTCTTC.

To note about this clone: This sample also contains other DNA sequences that code for the same CDR3. The chain uses TRBV7-9 and TRBJ1-1; the match to TRBD1 covers 8 bases. The germline V gene has CDR1 SEHNR and CDR2 FQNEAQ (reference sequence). The junction had 2 bases not matched to a gene; V was cut back by 3 bases and J by 2 bases. There are 14 residues in the CDR3. CDR3 amino acids: CASSLGTGNTEAFF. In nucleotides, the CDR3 is TGTGCCAGCAGCTTGGGGACAGGCAACACTGAAGCTTTCTTT.

Here the CDR3 DNA reads TGTGCCAGTAGTATCGTAGACAGTCCCCAGCATTTT. This encodes CASSIVDSPQHF. The chain couples TRBV19 to TRBJ1-5; a weak D match, TRBD1 (5 bases). The V end lost 3 bases, the J end lost 10 bases, and 10 bases lay between the germline ends. The CDR3 sequence is 12 residues long. CDR1 and CDR2 from the germline V gene are LNHDA and SQIVND (reference sequence). Based on the CDR3 plus reference TRBV19 and TRBJ1-5, the full variable domain is DGGITQSPKYLFRKEGQNVTLSCEQNLNHDAMYWYRQDPGQGLRLIYYSQIVNDFQKGDIAEGYSVSREKKESFPLTVTSAQKNPTAFYLCASSIVDSPQHFGDGTRLSIL.

This chain joins TRBV6-2 or TRBV6-3 and TRBJ2-1; TRBD1 agrees at 8 bases. J lost 0 bases, V lost 4 bases, and 5 bases had no gene match. Germline assignment: CDR1 MNHEY and CDR2 SVGEGT. The CDR3 is made up of 16 amino acids. The CDR3 spells CASSLRTGSSYNEQFF. The CDR3 coding sequence is TGTGCCAGCAGTTTAAGGACAGGGAGCTCCTACAATGAGCAGTTCTTC.